The rows below give T cell receptor beta chains drawn from one sample of a study of a mutant IDH1 vaccine in newly diagnosed glioma. Their cognate antigens are unknown. Profiling relied on immunoSEQ multiplex PCR, and the TCRdb table lists in-frame clones only, not all of them. The top ten clones hold 6.3% of a sample with about 41,000 clones, around 79% of them seen once. This specimen was PBMCs, taken from a glioma patient whose treatment included an IDH1 peptide vaccine. These receptors all stem from a middle-aged woman with glioma. Some clones in this sample may be carry-over from other donors' samples. CDR3s include the opening cysteine and the closing phenylalanine or tryptophan. The D gene is left open where the match is weak. Clone sizes are given selectively: once, few, many, or a class where the clone is expanded.

j_gene: TRBJ1-5
d_gene: NA
abundance: NA
v_gene: TRBV30
CDR3aa: CAWTGSGNQPQHF
CDR3nt: TGTGCCTGGACAGGGTCGGGCAATCAGCCCCAGCATTTT

j_gene: TRBJ1-1
d_gene: TRBD1
abundance: NA
v_gene: TRBV5-1
CDR3aa: CASSRTGRSSTEAFF
CDR3nt: TGCGCCAGCAGTCGGACAGGGAGGTCGAGCACTGAAGCTTTCTTT

j_gene: TRBJ2-7
d_gene: TRBD2
abundance: NA
v_gene: TRBV5-1
CDR3aa: CASRPRLAGGPSVGEQYF
CDR3nt: TGCGCCAGCAGACCTCGACTAGCGGGGGGACCCTCCGTGGGCGAGCAGTACTTC

j_gene: TRBJ1-1
d_gene: NA
abundance: NA
v_gene: TRBV18
CDR3aa: CASSPFEGEGTEAFF
CDR3nt: TGTGCCAGCTCACCGTTCGAGGGGGAGGGGACTGAAGCTTTCTTT

j_gene: TRBJ2-7
d_gene: TRBD2
abundance: NA
v_gene: TRBV7-3
CDR3aa: CASSFQGGTSGSPTYEQYF
CDR3nt: TGTGCCAGCAGCTTCCAGGGCGGGACTAGCGGGAGTCCGACCTACGAGCAGTACTTC

j_gene: TRBJ1-2
d_gene: NA
abundance: few
v_gene: TRBV7-2
CDR3aa: CASSKRGSGYGYTF
CDR3nt: TGTGCCAGCAGCAAGAGGGGAAGTGGCTATGGCTACACCTTC

j_gene: TRBJ1-1
d_gene: NA
abundance: few
v_gene: TRBV5-1
CDR3aa: CASSSRTQNTEAFF
CDR3nt: TGCGCCAGCAGCTCCCGGACACAAAACACTGAAGCTTTCTTT

j_gene: TRBJ1-2
d_gene: NA
abundance: NA
v_gene: TRBV7-2
CDR3aa: CASSLGRGIYGYTF
CDR3nt: TGTGCCAGCAGCTTGGGTCGGGGAATCTATGGCTACACCTTC

j_gene: TRBJ2-3
d_gene: NA
abundance: NA
v_gene: TRBV28
CDR3aa: CASSLYGRRDTQYF
CDR3nt: TGTGCCAGCAGTTTGTACGGGAGAAGGGATACGCAGTATTTT

j_gene: TRBJ1-2
d_gene: TRBD1
abundance: NA
v_gene: TRBV5-1
CDR3aa: CASSVSEGQYYTF
CDR3nt: TGCGCCAGCAGCGTGAGTGAGGGACAGTACTACACCTTC

j_gene: TRBJ2-7
d_gene: NA
abundance: once
v_gene: TRBV6-1
CDR3aa: CASLPRRGYGEQYF
CDR3nt: TGTGCCAGCCTCCCCCGCAGAGGGTACGGCGAGCAGTACTTC

j_gene: TRBJ2-5
d_gene: NA
abundance: NA
v_gene: TRBV20-1
CDR3aa: CSADEETQYF
CDR3nt: TGCAGTGCTGATGAAGAGACCCAGTACTTC

j_gene: TRBJ2-7
d_gene: TRBD1
abundance: NA
v_gene: TRBV7-9
CDR3aa: CASSSRGTELNEQYF
CDR3nt: TGTGCCAGCAGCTCCAGAGGGACAGAACTAAACGAGCAGTACTTC

j_gene: TRBJ2-1
d_gene: TRBD2
abundance: NA
v_gene: TRBV6-4
CDR3aa: CASSVGTSGNHEQFF
CDR3nt: TGTGCCAGCAGTGTAGGAACTAGCGGGAACCATGAGCAGTTCTTC

j_gene: TRBJ1-2
d_gene: TRBD1
abundance: NA
v_gene: TRBV6-5
CDR3aa: CASSRDRRNYGYTF
CDR3nt: TGTGCCAGCAGTCGGGACAGGCGAAACTATGGCTACACCTTC

j_gene: TRBJ1-5
d_gene: NA
abundance: NA
v_gene: TRBV2
CDR3aa: CASRRQAHQPQHF
CDR3nt: TGTGCCAGCAGGCGACAGGCCCATCAGCCCCAGCATTTT

j_gene: TRBJ2-5
d_gene: TRBD1
abundance: NA
v_gene: TRBV6-1
CDR3aa: CASSDETGGSETQYF
CDR3nt: TGTGCCAGCAGTGACGAGACAGGGGGGTCGGAGACCCAGTACTTC

j_gene: TRBJ1-3
d_gene: NA
abundance: NA
v_gene: TRBV2
CDR3aa: CASSRRALSAGNTIYF
CDR3nt: TGTGCCAGCAGTCGCAGGGCCTTGTCGGCCGGAAACACCATATATTTT

j_gene: TRBJ2-2
d_gene: NA
abundance: NA
v_gene: TRBV4-3
CDR3aa: CASRMDWRTGELFF
CDR3nt: TGCGCCAGCAGGATGGACTGGAGAACCGGGGAGCTGTTTTTT

j_gene: TRBJ2-1
d_gene: TRBD1
abundance: NA
v_gene: TRBV6-4
CDR3aa: CASSADRGPYNEQFF
CDR3nt: TGTGCCAGCAGTGCCGACAGGGGGCCCTACAATGAGCAGTTCTTC

j_gene: TRBJ2-7
d_gene: TRBD1
abundance: NA
v_gene: TRBV4-3
CDR3aa: CASSQDGTGSYEQYF
CDR3nt: TGCGCCAGCAGCCAAGATGGGACAGGGTCGTACGAGCAGTACTTC

j_gene: TRBJ2-5
d_gene: TRBD1
abundance: NA
v_gene: TRBV9
CDR3aa: CASSSTGTGGPETQYF
CDR3nt: TGTGCCAGCAGCAGCACCGGGACAGGGGGCCCCGAGACCCAGTACTTC

j_gene: TRBJ2-5
d_gene: NA
abundance: NA
v_gene: TRBV2
CDR3aa: CASSSQDKQETQYF
CDR3nt: TGTGCCAGCAGCTCACAGGACAAACAAGAGACCCAGTACTTC

j_gene: TRBJ1-6
d_gene: NA
abundance: few
v_gene: TRBV19
CDR3aa: CASKTGYSPLHF
CDR3nt: TGTGCCAGTAAGACAGGTTACTCACCCCTCCACTTT

j_gene: TRBJ2-7
d_gene: NA
abundance: once
v_gene: TRBV5-4
CDR3aa: CASSLEGIRAGEQYF
CDR3nt: TGTGCCAGCAGCTTGGAGGGGATCCGCGCGGGAGAGCAGTACTTC

j_gene: TRBJ2-7
d_gene: TRBD2
abundance: NA
v_gene: TRBV5-4
CDR3aa: CASSSGTSLYEQYF
CDR3nt: TGTGCCAGCAGCTCCGGGACTAGTCTCTACGAGCAGTACTTC

j_gene: TRBJ2-5
d_gene: NA
abundance: once
v_gene: TRBV2
CDR3aa: CASSETFLGVETQYF
CDR3nt: TGTGCCAGCAGTGAAACCTTTTTGGGAGTGGAGACCCAGTACTTC

j_gene: TRBJ1-1
d_gene: NA
abundance: few
v_gene: TRBV19
CDR3aa: CASIRGTEAFF
CDR3nt: TGTGCCAGCATCAGGGGCACTGAAGCATTCTTT

j_gene: TRBJ2-2
d_gene: TRBD1
abundance: medium-sized
v_gene: TRBV6-1
CDR3aa: CASKDRGNTGELFF
CDR3nt: TGTGCCAGCAAGGACAGGGGGAACACCGGGGAGCTGTTTTTT

j_gene: TRBJ2-7
d_gene: NA
abundance: NA
v_gene: TRBV7-2
CDR3aa: CASSDPGGGMSSYEQYF
CDR3nt: TGTGCCAGCAGCGACCCAGGAGGGGGGATGAGCTCCTACGAGCAGTACTTC

j_gene: TRBJ1-2
d_gene: TRBD1
abundance: NA
v_gene: TRBV2
CDR3aa: CASTRTGGVDGYTF
CDR3nt: TGTGCCAGCACTAGGACAGGGGGCGTGGATGGCTACACCTTC

j_gene: TRBJ2-1
d_gene: TRBD2
abundance: NA
v_gene: TRBV25-1
CDR3aa: CASSASSGPYNEQFF
CDR3nt: TGTGCCAGCAGTGCTTCTAGCGGACCATACAATGAGCAGTTCTTC

j_gene: TRBJ1-1
d_gene: NA
abundance: once
v_gene: TRBV5-1
CDR3aa: CASSPGLWEPNTEAFF
CDR3nt: TGCGCCAGCAGCCCCGGATTGTGGGAACCGAACACTGAAGCTTTCTTT

j_gene: TRBJ2-1
d_gene: TRBD1
abundance: NA
v_gene: TRBV5-1
CDR3aa: CASSWDSYNEQFF
CDR3nt: TGCGCCAGCAGCTGGGACAGCTACAATGAGCAGTTCTTC

j_gene: TRBJ1-1
d_gene: NA
abundance: few
v_gene: TRBV7-9
CDR3aa: CASSSDRKNEAFF
CDR3nt: TGTGCCAGCAGCTCCGACAGAAAAAATGAAGCTTTCTTT

j_gene: TRBJ1-2
d_gene: NA
abundance: once
v_gene: TRBV5-6
CDR3aa: CASSLVHRDGLNGYTF
CDR3nt: TGTGCCAGCAGCTTGGTCCACCGGGACGGACTAAATGGCTACACCTTC

j_gene: TRBJ1-1
d_gene: TRBD1
abundance: few
v_gene: TRBV4-1
CDR3aa: CASSQGGQLNTEAFF
CDR3nt: TGCGCCAGCAGCCAAGGGGGACAGTTGAACACTGAAGCTTTCTTT

j_gene: TRBJ1-5
d_gene: TRBD1
abundance: NA
v_gene: TRBV7-2
CDR3aa: CASSRDRNQPQHF
CDR3nt: TGTGCCAGCAGCCGGGACAGAAATCAGCCCCAGCATTTT

j_gene: TRBJ2-2
d_gene: NA
abundance: NA
v_gene: TRBV9
CDR3aa: CASSPMGGATGELFF
CDR3nt: TGTGCCAGCAGCCCGATGGGGGGGGCCACCGGGGAGCTGTTTTTT

j_gene: TRBJ2-1
d_gene: TRBD2
abundance: few
v_gene: TRBV15
CDR3aa: CATSRGGRRQFF
CDR3nt: TGTGCCACCAGCAGAGGCGGGAGAAGGCAGTTCTTC

j_gene: TRBJ2-5
d_gene: NA
abundance: NA
v_gene: TRBV9
CDR3aa: CASSVAREEETQYF
CDR3nt: TGTGCCAGCAGCGTAGCCAGGGAAGAAGAGACCCAGTACTTC

j_gene: TRBJ1-2
d_gene: NA
abundance: NA
v_gene: TRBV4-2
CDR3aa: CASSQVGLIGHNYGYTF
CDR3nt: TGTGCCAGCAGCCAAGTCGGTTTGATAGGACACAACTATGGCTACACCTTC

j_gene: TRBJ1-1
d_gene: NA
abundance: medium-sized
v_gene: TRBV10-1
CDR3aa: CAIENVNTEAFF
CDR3nt: TGCGCCATTGAAAATGTGAACACTGAAGCTTTCTTT

j_gene: TRBJ1-4
d_gene: NA
abundance: NA
v_gene: TRBV5-1
CDR3aa: CASSSSGWSTNEKLFF
CDR3nt: TGCGCCAGCAGCTCGTCAGGGTGGTCAACTAATGAAAAACTGTTTTTT

j_gene: TRBJ2-7
d_gene: NA
abundance: NA
v_gene: TRBV18
CDR3aa: CASSHRTAPYEQYF
CDR3nt: TGTGCCAGCTCCCACCGGACTGCCCCCTACGAGCAGTACTTC

j_gene: TRBJ1-3
d_gene: NA
abundance: NA
v_gene: TRBV7-2
CDR3aa: CASSSPRYNTIYF
CDR3nt: TGTGCCAGCAGCTCCCCCCGGTACAACACCATATATTTT

j_gene: TRBJ2-7
d_gene: TRBD1
abundance: NA
v_gene: TRBV4-2
CDR3aa: CASSQGPRQGAREQYF
CDR3nt: TGTGCCAGCAGCCAAGGTCCGAGACAGGGGGCACGGGAGCAGTACTTC

j_gene: TRBJ1-2
d_gene: TRBD1
abundance: NA
v_gene: TRBV25-1
CDR3aa: CASSGQNRGGDGYTF
CDR3nt: TGTGCCAGCAGTGGTCAAAACAGGGGGGGAGATGGCTACACCTTC